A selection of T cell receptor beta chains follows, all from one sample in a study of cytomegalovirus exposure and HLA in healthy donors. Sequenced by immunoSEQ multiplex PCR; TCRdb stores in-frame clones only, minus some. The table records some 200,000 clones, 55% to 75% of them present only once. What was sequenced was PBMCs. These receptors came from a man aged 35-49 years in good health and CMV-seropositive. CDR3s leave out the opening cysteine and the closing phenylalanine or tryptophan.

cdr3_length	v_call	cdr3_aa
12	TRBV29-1	SVEDNGTGYGYT
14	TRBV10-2	ASRPQAFGSGNTIY
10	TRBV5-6	ASTRGTGELF
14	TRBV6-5	ASSYGTAPANYGYT
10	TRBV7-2	ASSSTGSPLH
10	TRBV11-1	ASSPDRNEQY
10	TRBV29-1	SVLRGNTEAF
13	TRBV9	ASSSDRGSNQPQH
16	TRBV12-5	ASGLVQGDAEPGYGYT
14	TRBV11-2	ASSLRGPALNSPLH
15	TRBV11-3	ASSPPSGGANTGELF
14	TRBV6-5	ASSYPGTVPPYEQY
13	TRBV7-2	ASSFGGRLNTEAF
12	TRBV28	ASTKPGLMTGGN
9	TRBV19	ASSLSTEAF
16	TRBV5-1	ASSLTTIGGFSNNEQF
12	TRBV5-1	ASSLEDTPYEQY
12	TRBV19	ASSNGRGDYGYT
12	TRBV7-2	ASSINIGKETQY
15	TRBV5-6	ASSLFGVAVEQETQY
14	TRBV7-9	ASSHRRERPSTEAF